This T cell receptor (beta chain) was documented in a study of CD8 T cells in Susac syndrome. The sequenced target, TCR beta, came from blood CD8+ and CD4+ T cells. TEMRA cells were enriched by FACS, while CD8+ and CD4+ T cells were obtained through a negative isolation that was performed magnetically. Between the trimmed V and J ends, which lost 4 bases and 5 bases, there was a span of 9 bases. The length of the CDR3 is 13 residues. CDR1 and CDR2 (germline): LNHDA, SQIVND (reference sequence). Random hexamers served to reverse transcribe roughly 0.45 to 1 ug RNA. MiXCR, applied by TCRdb to the immunoSEQ multiplex PCR reads, yields one record per CDR3 protein. The profile covers tens of thousands of distinct CDR3 sequences, with over 85% appearing a single time and 0.15% to 0.25% taken by the ten largest. This clonotype was detected only a few times.

Sequences were obtained from CD8+ T cells from PBMCs. The V call is TRBV19, the J call TRBJ1-5; perhaps TRBD1 as D (6 bases). The clonotype was recovered from a human donor in good health. The CDR3 DNA is TGTGCCAGTAGTAGCAGGGGATATCAGCCCCAGCATTTT. This sequence encodes CASSSRGYQPQHF.